A selection of T cell receptor beta chains follows, all from one sample in a study of blood T cells in healthy people across ages. TCRdb re-called the 5' RACE reads through MiXCR, storing one row per CDR3 protein. The data contain about 620,000 distinct CDR3 sequences, approximately 21% of them seen just once; the ten biggest clones take up 3.5% to 4%. The specimen sequenced was blood. The receptor source for this set is an older man in good health. Both conserved end residues are part of each CDR3. Fields, in order: J gene, clone size, D gene, V gene, CDR3 DNA, CDR3 protein. The D gene is left open where the match is weak. Where a row states a size, it is once, few, many or the class of an expanded clone; other rows omit it.

TRBJ2-7,few,TRBD1,TRBV7-3,TGTGCCAGCAGCCCAACGGGGACAGGGTTCCACGAGCAGTACTTC,CASSPTGTGFHEQYF
TRBJ1-4,.,TRBD1,TRBV29-1,TGCAGCGTTGCAGACAGGGTGGGGGAAAAACTGTTTTTT,CSVADRVGEKLFF
TRBJ2-5,once,.,TRBV7-9,TGTGCCAGCAGCCCGGTCACCAGCGGCTCGGGGTGGGAGACCCAGTACTTC,CASSPVTSGSGWETQYF
TRBJ2-5,few,TRBD1,TRBV11-2,TGTGCCAGCAGCTTCAGGACAGGGGGGAGAGAGACCCAGTACTTC,CASSFRTGGRETQYF
TRBJ2-3,.,.,TRBV20-1,TGCAGTGCAACGGTCGCCCAGTGGTCAGATACGCAGTATTTT,CSATVAQWSDTQYF
TRBJ2-5,.,.,TRBV5-1,TGCGCCAGCAGCCCCGGGACCAAGGAAGAGACCCAGTACTTC,CASSPGTKEETQYF
TRBJ2-2,.,.,TRBV24-1,TGTGCCACCAGCCCCACCCTTGATCCGGGAAACGGGGAGCTGTTTTTT,CATSPTLDPGNGELFF
TRBJ2-1,.,.,TRBV27,TGTGCCAGCAGTCAGGGGCTTGGGGGGCAGTTCTTC,CASSQGLGGQFF
TRBJ2-7,.,.,TRBV7-2,TGTGCCAGCAGCCCCCCAGCTAACTACGAGCAGTACTTC,CASSPPANYEQYF
TRBJ2-3,.,.,TRBV10-3,TGTGCCATCAGCTTAGGGCTCAACACAGATACGCAGTATTTT,CAISLGLNTDTQYF
TRBJ1-2,few,.,TRBV20-1,TGCAGTGCTGAGGCGGGATATGGCTACACCTTC,CSAEAGYGYTF